The present T cell receptor (beta chain) was sequenced within a study of blood T cell repertoires in COVID-19 (dated by TCRdb to the early 2020s). Looking at the study overall: Samples from collaborators originated in the United States, Italy and Spain and spanned both the acute and convalescent phases of COVID-19. A de-identified subject ID, COVID-19 status, age in years and sex were almost always included in the sample metadata. Subjects who had been exposed to COVID-19, were actively infected with it, or had recovered from it provided the deeply sampled blood TCRbeta repertoires that made up the dataset. HLA class I and class II types, where available, came from metadata supplied by the sample provider rather than from assay-based typing. Samples came from the ongoing ImmuneRACE study (first 160 participants) plus 1,254 subjects from 6 global collaborators. The repertoires were released in a freely available public database intended as a resource for research on the immune response to SARS-CoV-2. The material from the prospective study consisted of cDNA or gDNA derived from T cells, B-cell-depleted T cells, or PBMCs.

TCRbeta CDR3 regions were amplified from genomic DNA using the immunoSEQ Assay, a bias-controlled multiplex PCR. Per the original workflow: Nucleated cell counts per sample were estimated from amplification of reference gene primers within the assay. To quantify the absolute abundance of each unique TCRbeta CDR3 rearrangement, sequence reads were collapsed and filtered. For each sample, productive Simpson clonality was calculated as the square root of Simpson's diversity index across productive rearrangements. Sourced from immuneACCESS, this table was stored by TCRdb with only in-frame sequences that have V and J called. A share of the clones is absent; for the studies checked, an unresolved V gene accounts for under half, and the remainder has no known explanation. V and J calls and clone size are copied from that table; D and trimming were computed from the DNA. The sample table records 140,000 to 150,000 clones; approximately 80% of these occur just once. 35% to 40% of the sample is held by the ten biggest clonotypes.

Whole blood was collected in K2EDTA tubes by collaborating institutions according to the institutions' own protocols. For TCRbeta analysis, collaborator samples were shipped as frozen whole blood, as isolated PBMCs, or as DNA extracted from either sample type. This clone was counted a few times. Its antigen is currently not known. Per-base quality was not reported, and no clone a single base away is much larger than it. The full study reports these points: The amount of clinical and demographic metadata varied by source and participant and was provided uncurated.

Its CDR3 holds 13 amino acids, cysteine through phenylalanine. Here the CDR3 DNA is all that survives: 39 bases in frame from base 1. CDR1 and CDR2 are drawn from the germline V gene: SGHDN, FVKESK. V is clipped by 4 bases and J by 5 bases, and the sequence between their germline boundaries is 11 bases long. Sequenced sample: peripheral blood. This chain joins TRBV14 to TRBJ1-2; the D gene is perhaps TRBD1, from 5 matching bases. The source is a human donor in a cohort sampled during active COVID-19. Read as DNA, the sequence is TGTGCCAGCAGCCCCCAGGGCGAGTATGGCTACACCTTC. The translation is CASSPQGEYGYTF.